Listed here are 21 T cell receptor beta chains from one sample, sequenced in a study of shared clonotypes between healthy human individuals. Clones were sequenced by immunoSEQ multiplex PCR, and TCRdb holds only the in-frame ones, with some missing. In the table there are about 490,000 clones, 65% to 85% of which are singletons. Material for sequencing was PBMCs. The receptors were sampled from a woman aged 40 to 50 in good health. Some clones in this sample may be carry-over from other donors' samples.

The chain recombines TRBV12-5 with TRBJ1-2; D gene unclear. CDR3 size: 12 residues. The V and J ends lost 6 bases and 9 bases respectively, with 14 bases between them. Germline values: CDR1 LGHNT, CDR2 FRNRAP. The CDR3 is CASGYSPGRYTF. Written as DNA, the CDR3 is TGTGCTAGTGGGTACAGCCCCGGACGCTACACCTTC.

The V gene is TRBV7-3, the J gene TRBJ2-6; maybe TRBD2 (6 bases). Germline V CDR1 and CDR2: SGHTA, FQGTGA. CDR3 length: 16 residues. Trimming left V 2 bases short and J 3 bases short, with 11 bases between. The CDR3 loop reads CASSLGRGFGANVLTF. The CDR3 DNA follows: TGTGCCAGCAGCTTAGGGCGGGGCTTTGGGGCCAACGTCCTGACTTTC. Based on the CDR3 plus reference TRBV7-3 and TRBJ2-6, the full variable domain is GAGVSQTPSNKVTEKGKYVELRCDPISGHTALYWYRQSLGQGPEFLIYFQGTGAADDSGLPNDRFFAVRPEGSVSTLKIQRTERGDSAVYLCASSLGRGFGANVLTFGAGSRLTVL.

This clone was found once. The V gene is TRBV20-1, the J gene TRBJ2-1; D gene unclear. The CDR3 sequence is 11 residues long. V was shortened by 3 bases and J by 9 bases, with 9 bases between the two germline ends. Per germline, CDR1 DFQATT and CDR2 SNEGSKA (reference sequence). This CDR3 is CSARGWGEQFF. DNA of the CDR3: TGCAGTGCTAGGGGGTGGGGTGAGCAGTTCTTC.

A few counts support this clone. This chain uses TRBV11-1 with TRBJ2-1; a possible D gene is TRBD2 (5 bases). The CDR3 length is 17 residues. Trimming stripped 2 bases from V and 0 bases from J, with 14 bases between. CDR1 and CDR2 (germline): SGHAT, FQDESV (reference sequence). This chain's CDR3 is CASSLSGYSGSYNEQFF. As DNA, the CDR3 is TGTGCCAGCAGCTTATCGGGGTATTCTGGCTCCTACAATGAGCAGTTCTTC.

V gene TRBV19 combines with J gene TRBJ2-1, with 8 nucleotides matching TRBD2. Looked up from germline, CDR1 is LNHDA and CDR2 is SQIVND (reference sequence). Unmatched junction bases numbered 9, after V lost 7 bases and J lost 7 bases. The CDR3 is 14 amino acids. CDR3 residues: CASTERERRNEQFF. The CDR3, as DNA: TGTGCCAGTACGGAGCGGGAGAGACGGAATGAGCAGTTCTTC.

CDR3 sequence (DNA): TGTGCCAGCAGTCCCAAGGCAGATGCTTTTAATGAGCAGTTCTTC. It yields the protein CASSPKADAFNEQFF. The genes are TRBV28 and TRBJ2-1; no firm D call. The CDR3 extends over 15 amino acids. Trimming removed 5 bases at V and 7 bases at J, with 18 bases between. Germline values: CDR1 MDHEN, CDR2 SYDVKM.

This chain links TRBV18 with TRBJ1-1; possible D gene TRBD1, 6 bases. The germline CDR1 and CDR2 sequences are KGHSH and LQKENI. Trimming stripped 4 bases from V and 0 bases from J, with 12 bases between. The CDR3 extends over 15 amino acids. DNA of the CDR3: TGTGCCAGCTCACAGGGACATCTAATGAACACTGAAGCTTTCTTT. This translates into CASSQGHLMNTEAFF.

The chain carries TRBV5-1 and TRBJ1-1; weak D call: TRBD1 (6 bases). Trimming shortened V by 4 bases and J by 1 base, and 17 bases separated the two germline ends. The CDR3 contains 16 residues. Germline values: CDR1 SGHRS, CDR2 YFSETQ. CDR3 DNA sequence: TGCGCCAGCAGCGGGAATAGCGGGGGCACGAACACTGAAGCTTTCTTT. The encoded protein is CASSGNSGGTNTEAFF.

The chain combines TRBV4-2 with TRBJ1-1; D unresolved. V lost 0 bases and J lost 5, with 7 bases in between. Germline V gene lookup returns CDR1 LGHNA and CDR2 YNFKEQ. The CDR3 has 13 residues. CDR3 protein: CASSQDGSTEAFF. CDR3 coding DNA: TGTGCCAGCAGCCAAGATGGCAGTACTGAAGCTTTCTTT.

This chain links TRBV5-6 with TRBJ2-7; 7 nucleotides align to TRBD1. CDR1 SGHDT and CDR2 YYEEEE come from the germline V gene. The CDR3 runs 14 residues. V dropped 3 bases and J dropped 2; count of bases not matched to a gene: 5. The CDR3 DNA reads as TGTGCCAGCAGCTGGACAGGCCTACCCTACGAGCAGTACTTC. Its translation: CASSWTGLPYEQYF.

This rearrangement joins TRBV5-1 to TRBJ1-1; 9 nucleotides align to TRBD1. This CDR3 contains 14 residues. J gave up 4 bases and V 4 bases, and 5 bases lay outside the gene matches. Germline values: CDR1 SGHRS, CDR2 YFSETQ. Here the CDR3 reads CASSPTGGGTEAFF. CDR3 nucleotide sequence: TGCGCCAGCAGCCCGACAGGGGGGGGCACTGAAGCTTTCTTT.

On this clone: It is likely a read error: a sequence one base away is far more abundant. The chain carries TRBV6-4 and TRBJ2-2; no firm D call. Germline CDR1 reads MRHNA; CDR2 reads SNTAGT. Trimming left V 1 base short and J 3 bases short, with 6 bases between. This CDR3 is 14 amino acids long. The CDR3 sequence is CASSDLGHTGELFF. Here the CDR3 DNA reads TGTGCCAGCAGTGACTTAGGTCACACCGGGGAGCTGTTTTTT.

The gene calls are TRBV9 and TRBJ2-2; a weak D match, TRBD2 (6 bases). The CDR3 has 17 amino acids. CDR1 and CDR2 from the germline V gene are SGDLS and YYNGEE. The germline V and J ends were trimmed by 3 bases and 4 bases, with 19 bases remaining between them. The CDR3 loop reads CASSDPFAGRVTGELFF. Here the CDR3 DNA reads TGTGCCAGCAGCGACCCATTCGCGGGGCGCGTCACCGGGGAGCTGTTTTTT.

The chain combines TRBV29-1 with TRBJ1-2; D gene unclear. This CDR3 has 10 residues. V lost 7 bases to trimming and J lost 4 bases, with 7 bases between them. Germline V lookup: CDR1 SQVTM, CDR2 ANQGSEA. As DNA, the CDR3 is TGCAGCGACACATTCTATGGCTACACCTTC. Protein product: CSDTFYGYTF.

In the case of this clone: The junction departs from germline at one end; a sequencing error may be responsible. This chain joins TRBV11-2 and TRBJ2-7, with TRBD2 identical over 10 bases. Looked up from germline, CDR1 is SGHAT and CDR2 is FQNNGV. The CDR3 consists of 14 residues. CDR3 nucleotides: TGCGCCAGCAGCCCCCGGGTAGCGGGAGGTGAGCAGTACTTC. Translating gives CASSPRVAGGEQYF.

Remarks on this clone: A far larger clone is only one base removed, so a read error is likely. This rearrangement joins TRBV6-5 to TRBJ1-2; a weak D match, TRBD1 (6 bases). This CDR3 spans 14 amino acids. From germline, CDR1 is MNHEY and CDR2 SVGAGI. DNA for the CDR3: TGTGCCAGCAGTTACTCATCAGGGGTACGTGGCTGCACCTTC. Amino acids: CASSYSSGVRGCTF.

This clone showed up just once. The CDR3 nucleotides are TGTGCCAGCAGAACGAGGACACGCTCTGGAAACACCATATATTTT. Protein sequence: CASRTRTRSGNTIYF. The rearrangement links TRBV28 to TRBJ1-3, with a tentative D call TRBD1 (5 bases). The CDR3 is 15 residues long. CDR1 is MDHEN and CDR2 is SYDVKM in the germline V gene. Trimming left V 6 bases short and J 0 bases short, with 12 bases between.

The gene calls are TRBV11-2 and TRBJ2-5; D might be TRBD2 (6 bases). Germline assignment: CDR1 SGHAT and CDR2 FQNNGV. There are 14 residues in the CDR3. Trimming left V 10 bases short and J 0 bases short, with 15 bases between. The CDR3 here is CAIPGLTYQETQYF. CDR3 nucleotides: TGTGCCATCCCGGGACTGACGTACCAAGAGACCCAGTACTTC.

This clone has a single count. A read error may be the cause here, since a much bigger clone is one base away. The chain employs TRBV7-9 and TRBJ2-2, with unresolved D. The CDR3 is made up of 13 amino acids. The V gene lost 2 bases and the J gene lost 0 bases, with 1 base spanning the gap. Germline V CDR1 and CDR2: SEHNR, FQNEAQ (reference sequence). DNA of the CDR3: TGTGCCAGCAGCTTACCGAACACCGGGGAGCTGTTTTTT. This encodes CASSLPNTGELFF. Full variable domain (outside the CDR3, taken from reference TRBV7-9 and TRBJ2-2): DTGVSQNPRHKITKRGQNVTFRCDPISEHNRLYWYRQTLGQGPEFLTYFQNEAQLEKSRLLSDRFSAERPKGSFSTLEIQRTEQGDSAMYLCASSLPNTGELFFGEGSRLTVL.

This chain joins TRBV28 and TRBJ2-1, with 13 bases aligning to TRBD2. With V trimmed by 4 bases and J by 9 bases, 9 bases remained unmatched. The CDR3 spans 16 residues. The V gene's germline CDR1 is MDHEN and CDR2 SYDVKM. The CDR3 nucleotides read TGTGCCAGCAGTTCCCTAGGACTAGCGGGAGTCGGTGAGCAGTTCTTC. This encodes CASSSLGLAGVGEQFF. The full variable domain, rest sourced from reference TRBV28 and TRBJ2-1, is DVKVTQSSRYLVKRTGEKVFLECVQDMDHENMFWYRQDPGLGLRLIYFSYDVKMKEKGDIPEGYSVSREKKERFSLILESASTNQTSMYLCASSSLGLAGVGEQFFGPGTRLTVL.

Regarding this clone: A far larger clone is one base from this, pointing to a likely read error. The sample holds other DNA sequences that translate to the same CDR3. The chain couples TRBV30 to TRBJ2-7, with D perhaps TRBD2 (5 bases). CDR3 length equals 12 residues. Germline CDR1 GTSNPN, CDR2 SVGIG (reference sequence). The ends were cut back, 5 bases at V and 7 bases at J, with 15 bases in the middle. CDR3 loop: CAWEGEIGEQYF. For the CDR3, the DNA is TGTGCCTGGGAGGGAGAAATCGGAGAGCAGTACTTC.